Following are 32 T cell receptor beta chains from one sample sequenced in a study of CXCR4 blockade with PD-1 therapy in pancreatic cancer. The protocol was immunoSEQ multiplex PCR, while the TCRdb copy is restricted to in-frame clones and leaves out a portion. The profile shows thousands of clones, around 40% of them singletons. The sequenced sample was tumor tissue. These TCRs come from a human donor with pancreatic ductal adenocarcinoma.

The chain is built from TRBV6-8 and TRBJ2-5; 15 bases match TRBD2. The V segment lost 7 bases and the J segment 4 bases; nucleotides outside the gene matches: 4. Germline values: CDR1 MNHGY, CDR2 SAAAGT. This CDR3 has 15 residues. CDR3 sequence: CASTGTSGRLETQYF. The CDR3 nucleotides read TGTGCCAGCACCGGGACTAGCGGGAGGCTAGAGACCCAGTACTTC.

For the CDR3, the DNA is TGTGCCAGTAGTGGTAGCGGGATCGGTACAGATACGCAGTATTTT. Translated: CASSGSGIGTDTQYF. The chain is built from TRBV19 and TRBJ2-3, with TRBD2 matching 8 bases. The CDR3 extends over 15 amino acids. V lost 5 bases to trimming and J lost 3 bases; unmatched junction nucleotides: 7. CDR1 is LNHDA, CDR2 SQIVND, per germline (reference sequence).

This clone was seen a handful of times. V gene TRBV23-1 combines with J gene TRBJ1-1, with TRBD1 identical over 8 bases. TRBV23-1 is flagged as an ORF with uncertain function. The CDR3 runs to 14 residues. Trimming removed 6 bases from V and 2 bases from J; junction bases left unmatched: 5. In DNA, the CDR3 is TGCGCCAGCAGCCTGACAGGGGACAACACTGAAGCTTTCTTT. Amino acid sequence: CASSLTGDNTEAFF.

The rearrangement uses TRBV29-1 and TRBJ1-4, with D perhaps matching TRBD1 (6 bases). Per the germline V gene, CDR1 is SQVTM and CDR2 is ANQGSEA. V dropped 0 bases and J dropped 7 bases, with 12 bases sitting between them. CDR3 length equals 14 residues. The CDR3 sequence is CSVEEGGRGEKLFF. The DNA for the CDR3 is TGCAGCGTTGAAGAGGGAGGCAGGGGTGAAAAACTGTTTTTT.

The V call is TRBV1, the J call TRBJ2-2. TRBV1 corresponds to a pseudogene. This CDR3 contains 12 residues. This chain's CDR3 is CASSQGVGELFF. In nucleotides, the CDR3 is TGCGCCAGCAGCCAAGGGGTCGGGGAGCTGTTTTTT.

This clone is judged large. The J gene is TRBJ2-5, the V gene TRBV6-8, with D possibly matching TRBD2 (6 bases). CDR1 is MNHGY, CDR2 SAAAGT, per germline. The CDR3 loop spans 14 amino acids. Deletions cut 4 bases from V and 4 bases from J, with 13 bases between. The CDR3 DNA sequence: TGTGCCAGCAGTTTGGGGGGACGGATAGAGACCCAGTACTTC. It specifies CASSLGGRIETQYF.

This clone came up a few times. The V and J genes are TRBV18 and TRBJ1-2; no clear D. Trimming cost V 1 base and J 4 bases, with 16 bases left between them. Germline V gene sequence: CDR1 KGHSH, CDR2 LQKENI. The CDR3 totals 16 residues. CDR3 in DNA: TGTGCCAGCTCACCACGAAGTCGGGGATCCGGCTATGGCTACACCTTC. As protein: CASSPRSRGSGYGYTF.

The chain combines TRBV6-8 with TRBJ2-5; D perhaps matches TRBD1 (6 bases). This CDR3 is 15 amino acids long. V dropped 2 bases and J dropped 5 bases, with 15 bases sitting between them. CDR1 and CDR2 from the germline V gene are MNHGY and SAAAGT. The CDR3 DNA is TGTGCCAGCAGTTACACACAGGGAGTTGGTGAGACCCAGTACTTC. Protein sequence: CASSYTQGVGETQYF.

By share, this clone counts as medium-sized (0.01 to 0.1%). The chain links TRBV5-3 to TRBJ2-3; 7 nucleotides agree with TRBD2. TRBV5-3 is marked as an open reading frame, function uncertain. The CDR3 loop spans 16 amino acids. After removal of 0 bases from V and 0 bases from J, the junction contained 4 bases not matched to a gene. CDR3 DNA: TGTGCCAGAAGCTTGGAGTCGGGAGGAAGCACAGATACGCAGTATTTT. This encodes CARSLESGGSTDTQYF.

This clone was observed a few times. The chain combines TRBV11-3 with TRBJ2-2; either TRBD1 or TRBD2 may fit D (5 bases each). Germline assignment: CDR1 SGHNT and CDR2 YENEEA. V was trimmed by 0 bases and J by 4 bases, leaving 9 bases between them. This CDR3 has 15 amino acids. This chain's CDR3 is CASSLDRGFTGELFF. The CDR3 DNA sequence: TGTGCCAGCAGCTTAGATCGGGGCTTCACCGGGGAGCTGTTTTTT.

The chain combines TRBV19 with TRBJ2-5; no reliable D call. Germline loops: CDR1 LNHDA, CDR2 SQIVND (reference sequence). V was cut by 7 bases and J by 5 bases, with 17 bases left in between. This CDR3 region has 14 residues. CDR3 nucleotide sequence: TGTGCCAGTACCTCAAGGACCTTGGGGGAGACCCAGTACTTC. This codes for CASTSRTLGETQYF.

The rearrangement uses TRBV19 and TRBJ2-7; D is uncertain. Per germline, CDR1 LNHDA and CDR2 SQIVND (reference sequence). V was cut by 5 bases and J by 3 bases, with 8 bases left in between. This CDR3 spans 12 amino acids. CDR3 in amino acids: CASSDTHYEQYF. The CDR3 bases are TGTGCCAGTAGTGACACACACTACGAGCAGTACTTC.

The chain recombines TRBV11-3 with TRBJ1-1, with a tentative D call TRBD1 (6 bases). V shed 4 bases and J shed 5 bases, with 14 bases lying between them. In germline, CDR1 is SGHNT, CDR2 YENEEA. This CDR3 spans 14 amino acids. DNA of the CDR3: TGTGCCAGCAGCTCGGACAGAGGGCAGACTGAAGCTTTCTTT. Translation gives CASSSDRGQTEAFF.

This clone has only a few counts. The chain combines TRBV6-8 with TRBJ2-3; TRBD2 matches at 10 bases. The ends lost 5 bases at V and 0 bases at J; junction bases unmatched: 2. The CDR3 covers 15 residues. The germline V gene encodes CDR1 MNHGY and CDR2 SAAAGT. Written as DNA, the CDR3 is TGTGCCAGCAGTCGACTAGCGGGCAGCACAGATACGCAGTATTTT. This translates into CASSRLAGSTDTQYF.

V and J are TRBV5-1 and TRBJ1-4; tentatively, D is TRBD1 (5 bases). The CDR3 covers 15 residues. V dropped 3 bases and J dropped 6 bases, with 15 bases sitting between them. Germline CDR1 and CDR2: SGHRS and YFSETQ. The CDR3: CASSSWPGPDEKLFF. The CDR3 region has the DNA TGCGCCAGCAGCTCATGGCCAGGGCCAGATGAAAAACTGTTTTTT. The variable domain in full, completed from reference TRBV5-1 and TRBJ1-4, reads KAGVTQTPRYLIKTRGQQVTLSCSPISGHRSVSWYQQTPGQGLQFLFEYFSETQRNKGNFPGRFSGRQFSNSRSEMNVSTLELGDSALYLCASSSWPGPDEKLFFGSGTQLSVL.

The chain employs TRBV5-1 and TRBJ2-1; 11 bases line up with TRBD2. Trimming cost V 0 bases and J 5 bases; bases outside gene matches: 4. Germline CDR1 reads SGHRS; CDR2 reads YFSETQ. The CDR3 length is 16 residues. CDR3 region: CASSLGLAGYHNEQFF. The CDR3 coding sequence is TGCGCCAGCAGCTTGGGACTAGCGGGATACCACAATGAGCAGTTCTTC.

This clone occurred a few times. The V call is TRBV18, the J call TRBJ2-1; the D is unclear. The CDR3 sequence is 13 residues long. Trimming took 1 base from V and 8 from J, leaving 9 bases between them. The V gene's germline CDR1 is KGHSH and CDR2 LQKENI. CDR3 coding DNA: TGTGCCAGCTCACCACAACTGCAATATGAGCAGTTCTTC. Translated: CASSPQLQYEQFF.

Remarks on this clone: The junction departs from the called germline gene at one end, perhaps through a read error. The chain links TRBV29-1 to TRBJ1-2; D gene uncertain. The CDR3 is made up of 14 amino acids. Per the germline V gene, CDR1 is SQVTM and CDR2 is ANQGSEA. The CDR3 reads CSVESPTWFYDYTF. The CDR3 DNA follows: TGCAGCGTTGAATCCCCTACTTGGTTCTATGACTACACCTTC. Filled out from reference TRBV29-1 and TRBJ1-2, the complete variable domain reads SAVISQKPSRDICQRGTSLTIQCQVDSQVTMMFWYRQQPGQSLTLIATANQGSEATYESGFVIDKFPISRPNLTFSTLTVSNMSPEDSSIYLCSVESPTWFYDYTFGSGTRLTVV.

The chain combines TRBV30 with TRBJ2-5, with D possibly being TRBD1 or TRBD2 (5 bases each). There are 16 residues in the CDR3. The V gene's germline CDR1 is GTSNPN and CDR2 SVGIG (reference sequence). V lost 4 bases to trimming and J lost 4 bases, with 22 bases between them. CDR3 nucleotide sequence: TGTGCCTGGATCCCCCTGGGGGTACAACAGATAGAGACCCAGTACTTC. Protein product: CAWIPLGVQQIETQYF. Complete variable domain (other parts from reference TRBV30 and TRBJ2-5): SQTIHQWPATLVQPVGSPLSLECTVEGTSNPNLYWYRQAAGRGLQLLFYSVGIGQISSEVPQNLSASRPQDRQFILSSKKLLLSDSGFYLCAWIPLGVQQIETQYFGPGTRLLVL.

V and J are TRBV29-1 and TRBJ2-1; D is possibly TRBD2 (6 bases). This CDR3 spans 13 amino acids. In germline, CDR1 is SQVTM, CDR2 ANQGSEA. V dropped 5 bases and J dropped 6 bases, with 14 bases sitting between them. The CDR3 here is CSVYSFSGNEQFF. Written as DNA, the CDR3 is TGCAGCGTTTATTCTTTTAGCGGCAATGAGCAGTTCTTC.

This clone was seen just once. The V call is TRBV29-1, the J call TRBJ1-1; maybe TRBD1 (5 bases). The CDR3 sequence is 13 residues long. V was clipped by 7 bases and J by 5 bases, with 17 bases between them. Germline assignment: CDR1 SQVTM and CDR2 ANQGSEA. In DNA form, the CDR3 reads TGCAGCGCCCCCAGCGCAGGGCAAACTGAAGCTTTCTTT. Encoded protein: CSAPSAGQTEAFF.

The chain combines TRBV15 with TRBJ2-2, with 8 bases fitting TRBD1. CDR1 is LNHNV and CDR2 is YYDKDF in the germline V gene (reference sequence). Losses at the gene ends were 7 bases for V and 3 bases for J; bases not matched to a gene: 7. This CDR3 has 15 residues. DNA for the CDR3: TGTGCCACCACCCCAGGGGGCGACGACACCGGGGAGCTGTTTTTT. Translating it yields CATTPGGDDTGELFF.

This clone qualifies as medium-sized. The CDR3 loop is CASSSLDRGFDTQYF. CDR3 in DNA: TGTGCCAGCAGTTCCCTGGACAGGGGATTCGATACGCAGTATTTT. The rearrangement links TRBV6-8 to TRBJ2-3; 9 nucleotides align to TRBD1. The CDR3 has 15 amino acids. Unmatched junction bases numbered 8, after V lost 4 bases and J lost 6 bases. CDR1 and CDR2 (germline): MNHGY, SAAAGT.

V is TRBV11-1 and J is TRBJ2-1; TRBD2 might be the D (6 bases). There are 16 residues in the CDR3. CDR1 SGHAT and CDR2 FQDESV come from the germline V gene (reference sequence). The V and J ends lost 5 bases and 0 bases respectively, with 14 bases between them. In DNA form, the CDR3 reads TGTGCCAGCAGCGGCCTACGGGGGAGCTCCTACAATGAGCAGTTCTTC. Translation gives CASSGLRGSSYNEQFF.

The chain links TRBV27 to TRBJ2-7; no definite D call. This CDR3 spans 14 amino acids. The V and J ends lost 6 bases and 5 bases respectively, with 17 bases between them. Per the germline V gene, CDR1 is MNHEY and CDR2 is SMNVEV (reference sequence). The CDR3 is CASSLEYTRDEQYF. In DNA form, the CDR3 reads TGTGCCAGCAGCCTTGAATATACACGGGACGAGCAGTACTTC.

This clone was seen only a few times. The chain links TRBV28 to TRBJ1-4; 10 nucleotides line up with TRBD1. After removal of 6 bases from V and 7 bases from J, the junction contained 5 bases not matched to a gene. Germline-derived CDR1 and CDR2 are MDHEN and SYDVKM. The CDR3 runs 14 residues. The DNA for the CDR3 is TGTGCCAGCAGCCAGGACAGGGGGAGTGAAAAACTGTTTTTT. This codes for CASSQDRGSEKLFF.

This clone is medium-sized in the sample. The rearrangement links TRBV11-3 to TRBJ1-6; the D is unclear. V was cut by 1 base and J by 0 bases, with 16 bases left in between. The CDR3 extends over 19 amino acids. Germline V lookup: CDR1 SGHNT, CDR2 YENEEA. The CDR3 protein is CASSLGTRFDPSYNSPLHF. The CDR3 region has the DNA TGTGCCAGCAGCTTAGGGACGCGTTTCGACCCCTCCTATAATTCACCCCTCCACTTT.

The chain carries TRBV2 and TRBJ1-1; D is unresolved. CDR1 and CDR2 (germline): SNHLY, FYNNEI. The ends were cut back, 3 bases at V and 0 bases at J, with 8 bases in the middle. This CDR3 is built from 14 residues. The CDR3 DNA reads TGTGCCAGCAGTGACAGACACATGAACACTGAAGCTTTCTTT. This encodes CASSDRHMNTEAFF. Together with reference TRBV2 and TRBJ1-1, the CDR3 gives the full variable domain: EPEVTQTPSHQVTQMGQEVILRCVPISNHLYFYWYRQILGQKVEFLVSFYNNEISEKSEIFDDQFSVERPDGSNFTLKIRSTKLEDSAMYFCASSDRHMNTEAFFGQGTRLTVV.

This clone ranks as medium-sized. The J gene is TRBJ2-3, the V gene TRBV6-8; 14 nucleotides line up with TRBD2. The V and J ends lost 5 bases and 4 bases, in that order; junction bases with no gene match: 2. Germline loops: CDR1 MNHGY, CDR2 SAAAGT. This CDR3 has 15 amino acids. In DNA, the CDR3 is TGTGCCAGCAGTGCGACTAGCGGGGGGGCAGATACGCAGTATTTT. Translated: CASSATSGGADTQYF.

Within the sample, this clone is medium-sized. The rearrangement uses TRBV6-8 and TRBJ1-5; D gene ambiguous. Germline V gene sequence: CDR1 MNHGY, CDR2 SAAAGT. This CDR3 has 14 residues. V was cut by 11 bases and J by 0 bases, with 14 bases left in between. The CDR3 DNA reads TGTGCCGCCTCGTCGTGGGCTAGCAATCAGCCCCAGCATTTT. Protein product: CAASSWASNQPQHF.

The chain uses TRBV14 and TRBJ1-2; 8 bases match TRBD1. CDR3 size: 15 residues. Germline trimming cut 0 bases from V and 4 bases from J; bases unmatched to any gene: 4. From germline, CDR1 is SGHDN and CDR2 FVKESK. The CDR3 DNA reads TGTGCCAGCAGCCAAGACGCGACAGGGGCCTATGGCTACACCTTC. Translation: CASSQDATGAYGYTF.

The V gene is TRBV11-3, the J gene TRBJ1-3; a possible D gene is TRBD1 (5 bases). Trimming left V 3 bases short and J 0 bases short, with 12 bases between. This CDR3 has 16 amino acids. Germline CDR1 is SGHNT and CDR2 is YENEEA. This CDR3 is CASSFPGRFSGNTIYF. The CDR3, as DNA: TGTGCCAGCAGCTTTCCGGGACGGTTCTCTGGAAACACCATATATTTT.